This T cell receptor beta chain was observed in a study of cytomegalovirus exposure and HLA in healthy donors. Concerning this clone itself: The antigen is unknown.

Findings and caveats of the study: Reports indicate that TCR beta sequences accurately predicted the HLA-A and HLA-B alleles of most subjects.

Germline V lookup: CDR1 SGHVS, CDR2 FQNEAQ. The CDR3 contains 15 residues. Trimming took off 1 base at V and 7 bases at J, with 16 bases between the two ends. Primers for the PCR totalled 60 Vbeta and 13 Jbeta. Sequencing was performed with immunoSEQ multiplex PCR; in TCRdb, only in-frame clones are kept and a portion is missing. The sample lists around 100,000 clones; over 65% were seen once. This clonotype was sampled from a female donor in good health and CMV-seropositive. The chain uses TRBV7-8 and TRBJ1-2; D unresolved. What was sequenced was PBMCs. CDR3 DNA: TGTGCCAGCAGCTTAGACGGCGCGGGTCGAGGTGGCTACACCTTC. Residues: CASSLDGAGRGGYTF.